This TCR beta chain originates from a study of glioma-infiltrating T cells after dendritic cell vaccination. About the study: Autologous tumor lysate was loaded overnight onto monocyte-derived dendritic cells grown seven days with IL-4 and GM-CSF.

TCRdb's table, derived via immunoSEQ multiplex PCR, lists solely in-frame clones and lacks some. The table records tens of thousands of clones, around 80% of them present only once. Germline V CDR1 and CDR2: SEHNR, FQNEAQ (reference sequence). Trimming left V 1 base short and J 0 bases short, with 19 bases between. The CDR3 totals 18 residues. The source of this sequence is a human donor with glioblastoma. Sequencing was performed on blood, taken before dendritic cell vaccination. The chain employs TRBV7-9 and TRBJ2-7; D perhaps matches TRBD2 (6 bases). In nucleotides, the CDR3 is TGTGCCAGCAGCTTAGAGGAGGGGCCGGGTCGGGGCTCCTACGAGCAGTACGTC. Protein product: CASSLEEGPGRGSYEQYV.